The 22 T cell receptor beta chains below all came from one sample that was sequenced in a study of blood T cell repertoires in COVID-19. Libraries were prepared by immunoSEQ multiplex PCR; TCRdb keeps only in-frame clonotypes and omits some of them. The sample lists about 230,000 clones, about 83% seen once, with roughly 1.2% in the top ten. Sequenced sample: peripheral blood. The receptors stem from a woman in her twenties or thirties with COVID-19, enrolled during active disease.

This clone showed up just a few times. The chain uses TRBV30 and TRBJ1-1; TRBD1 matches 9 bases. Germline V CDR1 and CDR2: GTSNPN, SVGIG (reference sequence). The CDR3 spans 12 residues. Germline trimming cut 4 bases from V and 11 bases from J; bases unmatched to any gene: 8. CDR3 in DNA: TGTGCCTGGACGGGACAGGGCTTAAGGGCTTTCTTT. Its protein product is CAWTGQGLRAFF.

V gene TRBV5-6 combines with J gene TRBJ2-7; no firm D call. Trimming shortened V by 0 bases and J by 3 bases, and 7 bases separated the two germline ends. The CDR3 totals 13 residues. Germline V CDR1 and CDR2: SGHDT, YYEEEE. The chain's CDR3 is CASSLGGFYEQYF. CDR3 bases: TGTGCCAGCAGCTTGGGAGGTTTCTACGAGCAGTACTTC.

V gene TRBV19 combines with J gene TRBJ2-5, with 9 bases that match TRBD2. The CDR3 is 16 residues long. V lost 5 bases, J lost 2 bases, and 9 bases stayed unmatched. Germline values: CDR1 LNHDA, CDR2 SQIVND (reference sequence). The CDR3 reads CASSRSGRLGQETQYF. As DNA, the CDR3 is TGTGCCAGTAGTCGGAGCGGGAGGCTGGGGCAAGAGACCCAGTACTTC.

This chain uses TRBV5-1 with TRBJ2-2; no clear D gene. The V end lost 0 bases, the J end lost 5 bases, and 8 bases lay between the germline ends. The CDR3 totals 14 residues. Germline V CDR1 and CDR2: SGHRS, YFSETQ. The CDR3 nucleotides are TGCGCCAGCAGCTTGGAATTCGGGACCGGGGAGCTGTTTTTT. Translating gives CASSLEFGTGELFF.

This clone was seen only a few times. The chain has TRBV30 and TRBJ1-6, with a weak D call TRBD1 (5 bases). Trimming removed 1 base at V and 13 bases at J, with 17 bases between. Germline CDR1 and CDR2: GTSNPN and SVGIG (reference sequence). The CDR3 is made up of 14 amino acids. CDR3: CAWSAPGVRIPLHF. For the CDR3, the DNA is TGTGCCTGGAGTGCACCGGGGGTCCGAATCCCCCTCCACTTT.

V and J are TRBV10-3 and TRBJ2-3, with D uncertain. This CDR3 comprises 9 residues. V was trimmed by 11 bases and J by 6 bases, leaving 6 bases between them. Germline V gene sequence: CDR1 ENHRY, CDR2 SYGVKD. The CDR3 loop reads CAAGDTQYF. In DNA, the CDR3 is TGTGCCGCCGGTGATACGCAGTATTTT.

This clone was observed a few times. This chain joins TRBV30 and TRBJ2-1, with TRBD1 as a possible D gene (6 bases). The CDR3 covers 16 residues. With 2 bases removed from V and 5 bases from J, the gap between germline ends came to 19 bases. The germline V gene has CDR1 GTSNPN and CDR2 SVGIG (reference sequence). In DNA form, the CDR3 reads TGTGCCTGGAGTCTCCAGCTAGGACAGTTAAACAATGAGCAGTTCTTC. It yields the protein CAWSLQLGQLNNEQFF.

CDR3 region: CASGPLAGVGDNEQFF. DNA of the CDR3: TGTGCTAGTGGTCCATTAGCGGGAGTAGGGGACAATGAGCAGTTCTTC. V gene TRBV12-5 combines with J gene TRBJ2-1, with 9 bases aligning to TRBD2. This CDR3 comprises 16 residues. The V and J ends lost 5 bases and 5 bases, in that order; junction bases with no gene match: 10. The germline V gene encodes CDR1 LGHNT and CDR2 FRNRAP. Looking up the rest from reference TRBV12-5 and TRBJ2-1 gives the full variable domain: DARVTQTPRHKVTEMGQEVTMRCQPILGHNTVFWYRQTMMQGLELLAYFRNRAPLDDSGMPKDRFSAEMPDATLATLKIQPSEPRDSAVYFCASGPLAGVGDNEQFFGPGTRLTVL.

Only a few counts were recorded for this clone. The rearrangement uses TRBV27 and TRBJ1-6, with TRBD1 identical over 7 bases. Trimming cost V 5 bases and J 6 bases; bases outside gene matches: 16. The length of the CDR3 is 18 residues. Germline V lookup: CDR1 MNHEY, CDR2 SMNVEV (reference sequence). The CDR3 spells CASSLRRRGQGFNSPLHF. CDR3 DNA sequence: TGTGCCAGCAGTCTCCGGAGGAGGGGGCAAGGTTTTAATTCACCCCTCCACTTT.

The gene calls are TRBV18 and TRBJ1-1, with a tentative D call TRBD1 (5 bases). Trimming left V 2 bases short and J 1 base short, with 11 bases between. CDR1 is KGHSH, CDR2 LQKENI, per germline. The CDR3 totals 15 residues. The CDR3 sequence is CASSPRGNPNTEAFF. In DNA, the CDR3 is TGTGCCAGCTCACCAAGGGGTAACCCGAACACTGAAGCTTTCTTT.

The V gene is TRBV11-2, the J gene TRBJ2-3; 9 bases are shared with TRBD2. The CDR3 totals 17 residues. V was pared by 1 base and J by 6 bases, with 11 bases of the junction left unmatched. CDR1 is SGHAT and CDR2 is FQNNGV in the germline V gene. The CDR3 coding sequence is TGTGCCAGCAGCTTAGGGATCCTTAGCGGGAGAGGCGATACGCAGTATTTT. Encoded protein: CASSLGILSGRGDTQYF.

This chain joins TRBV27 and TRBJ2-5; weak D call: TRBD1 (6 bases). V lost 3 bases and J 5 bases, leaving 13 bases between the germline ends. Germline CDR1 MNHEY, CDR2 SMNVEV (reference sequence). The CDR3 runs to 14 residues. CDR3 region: CASSLSDSWETQYF. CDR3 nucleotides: TGTGCCAGCAGTTTGTCGGACAGCTGGGAGACCCAGTACTTC.

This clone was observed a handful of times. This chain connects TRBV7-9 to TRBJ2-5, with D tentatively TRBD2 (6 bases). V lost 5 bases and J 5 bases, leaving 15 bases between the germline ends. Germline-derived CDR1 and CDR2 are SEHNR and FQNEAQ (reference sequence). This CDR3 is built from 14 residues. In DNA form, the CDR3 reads TGTGCCAGCAGCGCAGGGACGGCGGGGGAGACCCAGTACTTC. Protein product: CASSAGTAGETQYF.

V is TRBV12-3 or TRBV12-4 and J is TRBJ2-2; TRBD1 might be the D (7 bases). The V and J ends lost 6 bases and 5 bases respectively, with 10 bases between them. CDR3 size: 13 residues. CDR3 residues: CASSPGGTGELFF. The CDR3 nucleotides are TGTGCCAGCAGCCCAGGGGGGACCGGGGAGCTGTTTTTT.

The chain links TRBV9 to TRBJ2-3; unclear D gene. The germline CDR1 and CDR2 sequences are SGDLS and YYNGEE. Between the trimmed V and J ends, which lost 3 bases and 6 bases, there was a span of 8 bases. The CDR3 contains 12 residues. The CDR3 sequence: CASSASEDTQYF. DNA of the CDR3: TGTGCCAGCAGCGCGAGTGAGGATACGCAGTATTTT.

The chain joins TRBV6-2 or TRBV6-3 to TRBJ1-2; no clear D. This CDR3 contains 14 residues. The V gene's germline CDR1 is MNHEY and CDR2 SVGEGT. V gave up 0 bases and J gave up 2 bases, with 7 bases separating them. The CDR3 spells CASSYSAQNYGYTF. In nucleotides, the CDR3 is TGTGCCAGCAGTTACTCTGCCCAGAACTATGGCTACACCTTC.

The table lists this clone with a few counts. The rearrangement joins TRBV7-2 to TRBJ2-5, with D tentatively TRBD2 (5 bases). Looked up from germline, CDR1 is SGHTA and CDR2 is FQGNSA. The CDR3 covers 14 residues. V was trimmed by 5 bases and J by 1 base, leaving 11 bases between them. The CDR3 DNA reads TGTGCCAGCAGCGCTAGCCGGGCCCAAGAGACCCAGTACTTC. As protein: CASSASRAQETQYF.

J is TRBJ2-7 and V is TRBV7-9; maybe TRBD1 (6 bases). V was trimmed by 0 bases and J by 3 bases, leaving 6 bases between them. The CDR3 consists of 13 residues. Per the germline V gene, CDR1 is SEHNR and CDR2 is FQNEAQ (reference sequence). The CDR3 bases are TGTGCCAGCAGCTTAGCAGGGGGCTACGAGCAGTACTTC. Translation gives CASSLAGGYEQYF.

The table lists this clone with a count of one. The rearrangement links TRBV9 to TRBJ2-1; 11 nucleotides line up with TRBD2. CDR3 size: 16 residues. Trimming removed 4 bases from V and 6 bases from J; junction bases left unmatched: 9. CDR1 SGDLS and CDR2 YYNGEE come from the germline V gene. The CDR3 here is CASSSLAGGPGNEQFF. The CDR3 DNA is TGTGCCAGCAGCTCCTTAGCGGGGGGGCCTGGCAATGAGCAGTTCTTC. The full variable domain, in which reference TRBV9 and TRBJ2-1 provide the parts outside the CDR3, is DSGVTQTPKHLITATGQRVTLRCSPRSGDLSVYWYQQSLDQGLQFLIQYYNGEERAKGNILERFSAQQFPDLHSELNLSSLELGDSALYFCASSSLAGGPGNEQFFGPGTRLTVL.

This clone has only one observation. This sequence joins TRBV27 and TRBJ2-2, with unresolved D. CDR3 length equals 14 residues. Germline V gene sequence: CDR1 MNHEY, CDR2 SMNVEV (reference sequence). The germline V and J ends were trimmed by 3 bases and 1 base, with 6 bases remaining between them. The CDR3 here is CASSLSGNTGELFF. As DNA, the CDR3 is TGTGCCAGCAGTTTGTCCGGGAACACCGGGGAGCTGTTTTTT.

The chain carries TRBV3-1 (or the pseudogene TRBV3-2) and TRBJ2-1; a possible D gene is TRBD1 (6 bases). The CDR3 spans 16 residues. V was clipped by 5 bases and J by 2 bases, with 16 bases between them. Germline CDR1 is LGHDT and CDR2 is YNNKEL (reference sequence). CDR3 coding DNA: TGTGCCAGCAGCACTAACAGGGCCAGGGCCTACAATGAGCAGTTCTTC. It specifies CASSTNRARAYNEQFF.

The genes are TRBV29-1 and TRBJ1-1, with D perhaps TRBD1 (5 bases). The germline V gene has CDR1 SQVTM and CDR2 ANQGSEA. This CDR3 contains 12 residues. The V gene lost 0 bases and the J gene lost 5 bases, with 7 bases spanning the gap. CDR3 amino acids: CSVEDGGTEAFF. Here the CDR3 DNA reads TGCAGCGTTGAAGACGGGGGGACTGAAGCTTTCTTT.